Sequencing of this T cell receptor beta chain was carried out in a study of technical replicates of blood from a few donors. V was clipped by 4 bases and J by 6 bases; unmatched bases: 9. CDR1 and CDR2 from the germline V gene are SEHNR and FQNEAQ (reference sequence). The length of the CDR3 is 17 residues. The count of this clone is one. Profiled with immunoSEQ multiplex PCR; TCRdb holds only in-frame clones, not every one. Here the sample spans about 69,000 clones, around 90% being singletons. The clonotype originates from a human donor in good health. Some clones in this sample may be carry-over from other donors' samples. Material for sequencing was PBMCs. The rearrangement joins TRBV7-9 to TRBJ2-4; 13 nucleotides match TRBD2. The CDR3 DNA sequence: TGTGCCAGCAGCTCAACCGGGACTAGCGGGGCCGTAAACATTCAGTACTTC. Translation: CASSSTGTSGAVNIQYF.